The next 28 T cell receptor beta chains were all read from a single sample in a study of T-cell memory formation after mild COVID-19. TCRdb analysed the 5' RACE reads with MiXCR anew, one entry per CDR3 protein. The table has approximately 260,000 distinct CDR3 sequences, approximately 15% seen once. The material sequenced was PBMCs or a T cell subset sorted from them (not recorded which). The source of these receptors is a man aged 18 to 29 who had mild COVID-19 (a few samples of this study predate the infection). Cell type and time point are not known.

This chain connects TRBV19 to TRBJ1-1, with a possible D match to TRBD1 (6 bases). Germline V lookup: CDR1 LNHDA, CDR2 SQIVND (reference sequence). This CDR3 comprises 12 residues. Between the trimmed V and J ends, which lost 3 bases and 8 bases, there was a span of 10 bases. CDR3 amino acids: CASSMDTGEAFF. In DNA, the CDR3 is TGTGCCAGTAGTATGGATACAGGGGAAGCTTTCTTT.

V is TRBV25-1 and J is TRBJ1-1; D unresolved. Between the trimmed V and J ends, which lost 6 bases and 11 bases, there was a span of 19 bases. The CDR3 is made up of 13 amino acids. The germline CDR1 and CDR2 sequences are MGHDK and SYGVNS. The CDR3 loop reads CASSPKWEGRAFF. The CDR3 bases are TGTGCCAGCAGCCCAAAGTGGGAGGGTCGGGCTTTCTTT. The variable domain in full, with the rest retrieved from reference TRBV25-1 and TRBJ1-1, is EADIYQTPRYLVIGTGKKITLECSQTMGHDKMYWYQQDPGMELHLIHYSYGVNSTEKGDLSSESTVSRIRTEHFPLTLESARPSHTSQYLCASSPKWEGRAFFGQGTRLTVV.

This clonotype was seen a few times. The gene calls are TRBV2 and TRBJ2-4; 10 bases map to TRBD2. V shed 6 bases and J 9 bases; nucleotides not matched to a gene: 11. The CDR3 is 15 residues long. In germline, CDR1 is SNHLY, CDR2 FYNNEI. CDR3 DNA sequence: TGTGCCAGCAGACAAAGCGGGGGGGCATTAGGCATTCAGTACTTC. Translated: CASRQSGGALGIQYF.

The chain uses TRBV5-4 and TRBJ1-4, with TRBD1 matching over 7 bases. The CDR3 is made up of 15 amino acids. Germline loops: CDR1 SGHNT, CDR2 YYREEE (reference sequence). The V gene end was trimmed by 4 bases and the J gene end by 5 bases; junction bases not matched to a gene: 8. The CDR3 sequence: CASSRGTAYNEKLFF. Written as DNA, the CDR3 is TGTGCCAGCAGCCGAGGGACAGCGTACAATGAAAAACTGTTTTTT.

The chain is built from TRBV5-1 and TRBJ2-7; 13 bases match TRBD2. Germline values: CDR1 SGHRS, CDR2 YFSETQ. The V segment lost 7 bases and the J segment 2 bases; nucleotides outside the gene matches: 0. The CDR3 loop spans 13 amino acids. The CDR3 DNA sequence: TGCGCCAGCGGGACTAGCGGGACCTACGAGCAGTACTTC. Residues: CASGTSGTYEQYF.

The chain joins TRBV18 to TRBJ2-3, with TRBD2 matching over 14 bases. Germline CDR1 and CDR2: KGHSH and LQKENI. Trimming removed 2 bases from V and 3 bases from J; junction bases left unmatched: 4. The CDR3 length is 17 residues. The DNA of the CDR3 is TGTGCCAGCTCACCAGGACTAGCGGGGGGAATGACAGATACGCAGTATTTT. This codes for CASSPGLAGGMTDTQYF.

The chain has TRBV6-2 or TRBV6-3 and TRBJ1-4; 9 bases align to TRBD1. Germline lookup yields CDR1 MNHEY and CDR2 SVGEGT. This CDR3 spans 18 amino acids. J lost 8 bases, V lost 4 bases, and 17 bases had no gene match. This chain's CDR3 is CASSWGGQGSSRGEKLFF. CDR3 bases: TGTGCCAGCAGTTGGGGGGGACAGGGCTCAAGTCGCGGCGAAAAACTGTTTTTT.

This chain links TRBV3-1 with TRBJ2-1; unclear D gene. Trimming shortened V by 8 bases and J by 0 bases, and 11 bases separated the two germline ends. Germline values: CDR1 LGHDT, CDR2 YNNKEL (reference sequence). The CDR3 covers 14 residues. The CDR3 region is CASAHTSSYNEQFF. As DNA, the CDR3 is TGTGCCAGCGCCCATACGAGCTCCTACAATGAGCAGTTCTTC.

This clonotype was picked up a small number of times. The V gene is TRBV5-6, the J gene TRBJ2-7; D is perhaps TRBD1 (5 bases). In germline, CDR1 is SGHDT, CDR2 YYEEEE. This CDR3 spans 13 amino acids. The germline V and J ends were trimmed by 0 bases and 7 bases, with 11 bases remaining between them. Here the CDR3 reads CASSLGPRVEQYF. The CDR3 coding sequence is TGTGCCAGCAGCTTGGGACCCAGGGTTGAGCAGTACTTC.

The V gene is TRBV7-2, the J gene TRBJ1-5; a possible D gene is TRBD1 (5 bases). This CDR3 is built from 16 residues. The germline V gene encodes CDR1 SGHTA and CDR2 FQGNSA. Trimming removed 0 bases at V and 0 bases at J, with 9 bases between. CDR3 amino acids: CASSLARGGSNQPQHF. The CDR3 DNA reads TGTGCCAGCAGCTTAGCGCGGGGCGGTAGCAATCAGCCCCAGCATTTT.

This clonotype was observed a few times. The gene calls are TRBV4-1 and TRBJ1-1, with unresolved D. V was trimmed by 4 bases and J by 10 bases, leaving 19 bases between them. This CDR3 comprises 14 residues. Germline CDR1 reads MGHRA; CDR2 reads YSYEKL. The DNA of the CDR3 is TGCGCCAGCAGCCGAGAAATGGATGGTTGGGGAGCTTTCTTT. Translating gives CASSREMDGWGAFF.

This rearrangement joins TRBV24-1 to TRBJ2-5; TRBD2 agrees at 10 bases. V gave up 3 bases and J gave up 1 base; unmatched junction bases: 4. Germline lookup yields CDR1 KGHDR and CDR2 SFDVKD. This CDR3 is built from 16 residues. The CDR3 loop reads CATSDTSGETQETQYF. CDR3 coding DNA: TGTGCCACCAGTGATACTAGCGGGGAAACCCAAGAGACCCAGTACTTC.

The gene calls are TRBV7-6 and TRBJ2-3, with D uncertain. The V end lost 4 bases, the J end lost 4 bases, and 15 bases lay between the germline ends. The length of the CDR3 is 15 residues. Germline V gene sequence: CDR1 SGHVS, CDR2 FNYEAQ. The CDR3 spells CASSSFAVGPDTQYF. The CDR3 region has the DNA TGTGCCAGCAGCTCGTTTGCAGTGGGTCCAGATACGCAGTATTTT.

The rearrangement joins TRBV7-9 to TRBJ2-7; 7 nucleotides line up with TRBD1. CDR1 SEHNR and CDR2 FQNEAQ come from the germline V gene (reference sequence). This CDR3 is 12 amino acids long. V shed 5 bases and J 3 bases; nucleotides not matched to a gene: 1. The CDR3 reads CASSTGDYEQYV. For the CDR3, the DNA is TGTGCCAGCAGCACAGGGGACTACGAGCAGTACGTC.

The CDR3 protein is CASSEPYGEAFF. CDR3 in DNA: TGTGCCAGCAGTGAGCCATACGGCGAAGCTTTCTTT. V gene TRBV6-5 combines with J gene TRBJ1-1; D remains ambiguous. This CDR3 comprises 12 residues. Germline loops: CDR1 MNHEY, CDR2 SVGAGI. Between the trimmed V and J ends, which lost 5 bases and 8 bases, there was a span of 12 bases.

This clonotype has more than one count but fewer than ten. The V gene is TRBV20-1, the J gene TRBJ1-5; no reliable D call. This CDR3 contains 13 residues. V was cut by 6 bases and J by 3 bases, with 12 bases left in between. The germline CDR1 and CDR2 sequences are DFQATT and SNEGSKA (reference sequence). The CDR3 loop is CSARRDFNQPQHF. The CDR3 bases are TGCAGTGCCAGAAGGGATTTCAATCAGCCCCAGCATTTT.

The chain couples TRBV4-3 to TRBJ2-3, with TRBD2 matching 12 bases. This CDR3 is built from 17 residues. CDR1 is LGHNA, CDR2 YSLEER, per germline. V was clipped by 4 bases and J by 4 bases; unmatched bases: 9. The CDR3 sequence: CASSRGRASGGADTQYF. In nucleotides, the CDR3 is TGCGCCAGCAGCCGCGGGAGGGCTAGCGGGGGGGCAGATACGCAGTATTTT.

The chain uses TRBV7-9 and TRBJ1-2; D is undetermined. V lost 6 bases and J lost 4, with 24 bases in between. The CDR3 contains 17 residues. Germline CDR1 and CDR2: SEHNR and FQNEAQ (reference sequence). CDR3 nucleotides: TGTGCCAGCAGGCCCCCCGTCGGGCAAAAGAACACCTATGGCTACACCTTC. Residues: CASRPPVGQKNTYGYTF.

This clonotype turned up a few times. V and J are TRBV21-1 and TRBJ1-2; TRBD1, the table's D call, lacks a check against the DNA. TRBV21-1 is shown as a pseudogene. The CDR3 is 15 amino acids. The CDR3 DNA follows: TGTGCCAGCAGCCCCCGGGACAGGGACTACTATGGCTACACCTTC. Translated: CASSPRDRDYYGYTF.

This clonotype came up a few times. This chain uses TRBV10-3 with TRBJ2-1; TRBD1 agrees at 7 bases. This CDR3 comprises 15 residues. The germline gives CDR1 ENHRY, CDR2 SYGVKD. After removal of 2 bases from V and 3 bases from J, the junction contained 4 bases not matched to a gene. In DNA, the CDR3 is TGTGCCATCAGTGAGACAGGGGACGTCTACAATGAGCAGTTCTTC. This sequence encodes CAISETGDVYNEQFF.

The chain joins TRBV4-1 to TRBJ1-1; D is unclear. The germline V gene encodes CDR1 MGHRA and CDR2 YSYEKL. Trimming stripped 0 bases from V and 2 bases from J, with 7 bases between. The CDR3 is made up of 14 amino acids. DNA for the CDR3: TGCGCCAGCAGCCAAGAGCCAGCAAACACTGAAGCTTTCTTT. As protein: CASSQEPANTEAFF.

This clonotype was picked up a small number of times. The V and J genes are TRBV7-9 and TRBJ1-2, with TRBD1 matching over 7 bases. Germline CDR1 reads SEHNR; CDR2 reads FQNEAQ (reference sequence). The CDR3 spans 15 residues. After removal of 1 base from V and 5 bases from J, the junction contained 7 bases not matched to a gene. The CDR3: CASSLVSDREYGYTF. CDR3 DNA sequence: TGTGCCAGCAGCTTAGTTAGCGACAGGGAATATGGCTACACCTTC.

This clonotype was seen only a few times. This chain connects TRBV4-1 to TRBJ2-5; 10 nucleotides line up with TRBD1. Germline V gene data show CDR1 as MGHRA and CDR2 as YSYEKL. V dropped 3 bases and J dropped 5; count of bases not matched to a gene: 6. This CDR3 has 15 residues. CDR3 DNA sequence: TGCGCCAGCAGCCAGGAGACAGGGGGCAGGGAGACCCAGTACTTC. Translated, it gives CASSQETGGRETQYF.

This clonotype occurred a few times. The chain uses TRBV11-2 and TRBJ2-1, with D perhaps matching TRBD1 (7 bases). CDR1 is SGHAT, CDR2 FQNNGV, per germline. V was cut by 7 bases and J by 6 bases, with 13 bases left in between. The CDR3 consists of 13 residues. As DNA, the CDR3 is TGTGCCAGCACCGACCAGGGGGGCAATGAGCAGTTCTTC. Amino acid sequence: CASTDQGGNEQFF.

There are a few counts of this clonotype. The chain combines TRBV6-5 with TRBJ2-7, with 7 bases aligning to TRBD2. The germline V gene has CDR1 MNHEY and CDR2 SVGAGI. The CDR3 is made up of 14 amino acids. Losses at the gene ends were 10 bases for V and 1 base for J; bases not matched to a gene: 10. CDR3 bases: TGTGCCACATGGGAAACGGGGGGTTCCTACGAGCAGTACTTC. It is translated as CATWETGGSYEQYF.

CDR3: CASGEDQPQHF. In DNA, the CDR3 is TGTGCCAGTGGGGAGGATCAGCCCCAGCATTTT. The chain links TRBV19 to TRBJ1-5; D is unclear. V lost 8 bases to trimming and J lost 5 bases, with 7 bases between them. CDR1 and CDR2 from the germline V gene are LNHDA and SQIVND (reference sequence). The CDR3 totals 11 residues.

This clonotype came up a few times. This rearrangement joins TRBV15 to TRBJ1-2, with 9 bases fitting TRBD1. The CDR3 is 14 amino acids. Germline V CDR1 and CDR2: LNHNV, YYDKDF (reference sequence). V gave up 4 bases and J gave up 6 bases; unmatched junction bases: 6. CDR3 loop: CATSKDRGRDGYTF. CDR3 sequence (DNA): TGTGCCACCAGCAAAGACAGGGGGAGAGATGGCTACACCTTC. The entire variable domain, with the rest obtained from reference TRBV15 and TRBJ1-2, is as follows: DAMVIQNPRYQVTQFGKPVTLSCSQTLNHNVMYWYQQKSSQAPKLLFHYYDKDFNNEADTPDNFQSRRPNTSFCFLDIRSPGLGDTAMYLCATSKDRGRDGYTFGSGTRLTVV.

This clonotype was recorded a few times. This chain uses TRBV10-2 with TRBJ1-1, with 9 bases fitting TRBD1. The ends lost 3 bases at V and 1 base at J; junction bases unmatched: 3. The CDR3 is 15 amino acids. Germline-derived CDR1 and CDR2 are WSHSY and SAAADI. In DNA form, the CDR3 reads TGCGCCAGCAGTGACCCGGGACAGGGGAACACTGAAGCTTTCTTT. Protein product: CASSDPGQGNTEAFF.